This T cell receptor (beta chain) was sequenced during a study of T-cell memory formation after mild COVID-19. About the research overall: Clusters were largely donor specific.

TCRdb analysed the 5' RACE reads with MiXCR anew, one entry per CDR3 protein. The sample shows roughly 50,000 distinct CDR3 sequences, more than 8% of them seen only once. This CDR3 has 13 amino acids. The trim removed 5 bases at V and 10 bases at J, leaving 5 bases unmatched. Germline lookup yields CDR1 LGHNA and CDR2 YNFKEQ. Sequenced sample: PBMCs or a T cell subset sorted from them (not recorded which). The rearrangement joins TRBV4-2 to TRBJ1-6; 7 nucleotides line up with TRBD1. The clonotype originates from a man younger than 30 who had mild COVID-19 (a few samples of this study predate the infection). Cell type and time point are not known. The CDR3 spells CASSFDRESPLHF. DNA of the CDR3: TGTGCCAGCAGCTTCGACAGGGAATCACCCCTCCACTTT.